The clone carrying this TCR beta chain was seen ten or more times. Its antigen remains unidentified. This sample is drawn from a study of CD8 T cells in ankylosing spondylitis. The study's findings and limits: Disease-linked clones reportedly showed significant enrichment in matched ankylosing spondylitis synovial fluid. In peripheral blood, disease-linked CD8+ clones occurred at relatively low frequencies.

Trimming shortened V by 6 bases and J by 7 bases, and 9 bases separated the two germline ends. Germline V gene sequence: CDR1 SQVTM, CDR2 ANQGSEA. This CDR3 has 10 residues. TCRdb re-called the 5' RACE reads with MiXCR, one entry per CDR3 protein. The table lists around 99,000 distinct CDR3 sequences, roughly 8.8% of them singletons. This chain joins TRBV29-1 and TRBJ1-1, with a tentative D call TRBD1 (5 bases). The source material was blood, either unsorted or a sorted T cell fraction (not recorded which). The clonotype originates from a male donor with ankylosing spondylitis or in good health (not recorded which). CDR3 nucleotide sequence: TGCAGCGTCGGGGACGGTGAAGCTTTCTTT. It translates to CSVGDGEAFF.